This entry lists 17 T cell receptor beta chains sequenced from one sample in a study of neurological immune-mediated disorders. TCRdb ran MiXCR on the 5' RACE reads and lists one entry per CDR3 protein. The sample includes 30,000 or so distinct CDR3 sequences, about 15% of them seen just once. Sequences were obtained from PBMCs. The receptors come from a man between 65 and 85 years old in good health.

In its sample, this clonotype was seen many times. The gene calls are TRBV11-3 and TRBJ2-2, with no clear D. V was cut by 5 bases and J by 6 bases, with 10 bases left in between. The germline gives CDR1 SGHNT, CDR2 YENEEA. CDR3 length equals 13 residues. CDR3 in DNA: TGTGCCAGCAGCCCCCGACCTCCCGGGGAGCTGTTTTTT. Translated: CASSPRPPGELFF.

This clonotype was detected ten times or more. V is TRBV4-3 and J is TRBJ1-4; D is undetermined. The V end was cut by 1 base, the J end by 5 bases, with 11 bases between. The CDR3 contains 15 residues. Per germline, CDR1 LGHNA and CDR2 YSLEER. The CDR3: CASSQVYSRNEKLFF. CDR3 in DNA: TGCGCCAGCAGCCAAGTATATAGCCGAAATGAAAAACTGTTTTTT.

This clonotype was detected many times. The CDR3 protein is CASSLFEGGISNSPLHF. CDR3 sequence (DNA): TGTGCCAGCAGCTTGTTTGAAGGGGGCATCTCCAATTCACCCCTCCACTTT. The gene calls are TRBV5-6 and TRBJ1-6; 7 bases align to TRBD1. Trimming took 1 base from V and 7 from J; bases not matched to a gene: 11. The CDR3 runs 17 residues. Germline values: CDR1 SGHDT, CDR2 YYEEEE.

CDR3 DNA sequence: TGCAGTGCTAACTTCATCAATCAGCCCCAGCATTTT. Its protein product is CSANFINQPQHF. The chain combines TRBV20-1 with TRBJ1-5; no firm D call. The V end was cut by 4 bases, the J end by 3 bases, with 7 bases between. Germline V gives CDR1 DFQATT, CDR2 SNEGSKA (reference sequence). The CDR3 length is 12 residues.

This clonotype has a count of ten or more. The rearrangement joins TRBV5-1 to TRBJ2-2, with 10 bases matching TRBD1. The CDR3 has 15 residues. The V gene end was trimmed by 5 bases and the J gene end by 6 bases; junction bases not matched to a gene: 7. Per the germline V gene, CDR1 is SGHRS and CDR2 is YFSETQ. The chain's CDR3 is CASSWGQGFAGELFF. In DNA form, the CDR3 reads TGCGCCAGCAGTTGGGGACAGGGGTTTGCCGGGGAGCTGTTTTTT.

The genes are TRBV7-8 and TRBJ2-7; either TRBD1 or TRBD2 may fit D (6 bases each). The CDR3 is 14 residues long. V gave up 5 bases and J gave up 3 bases, with 14 bases separating them. Germline CDR1 SGHVS, CDR2 FQNEAQ. The CDR3 region has the DNA TGTGCCAGCAGCCCGTGGGGGGCAGTCTACGAGCAGTACTTC. Translation gives CASSPWGAVYEQYF.

This clonotype was counted many times. The chain couples TRBV20-1 to TRBJ2-1, with 8 bases fitting TRBD2. CDR3 length: 16 residues. CDR1 and CDR2 from the germline V gene are DFQATT and SNEGSKA (reference sequence). V trimming: 5 bases; J trimming: 0 bases; junction bases outside the gene matches: 9. Here the CDR3 DNA reads TGCAGTGCTGGCGGGAGGACGAGGGGCTCCTACAATGAGCAGTTCTTC. As protein: CSAGGRTRGSYNEQFF.

This clonotype was recorded at least ten times. The chain uses TRBV20-1 and TRBJ1-1; D is ambiguous. The germline gives CDR1 DFQATT, CDR2 SNEGSKA (reference sequence). Trimming shortened V by 0 bases and J by 2 bases, and 19 bases separated the two germline ends. This CDR3 contains 17 residues. In DNA, the CDR3 is TGCAGTGCTAGAGATGCCGGAAGGGTTGGGTTTAACACTGAAGCTTTCTTT. This gives the protein CSARDAGRVGFNTEAFF.

This clonotype was observed many times. One end of the junction varies from germline; a read error may be responsible. The chain couples TRBV7-2 to TRBJ1-2, with 7 bases lining up with TRBD1. The CDR3 totals 14 residues. Germline lookup yields CDR1 SGHTA and CDR2 FQGNSA. The CDR3 loop is CASSIATGNYGYTF. For the CDR3, the DNA is TGTGCCAGCAGCATAGCGACAGGGAACTATGGCTACACCTTC.

The chain uses TRBV20-1 and TRBJ2-2; tentative D call: TRBD2 (5 bases). Germline CDR1 and CDR2: DFQATT and SNEGSKA (reference sequence). The CDR3 extends over 14 amino acids. V was pared by 2 bases and J by 1 base, with 8 bases between. The CDR3 nucleotides are TGCAGTGCTAGAAAGGCGGGGAACACCGGGGAGCTGTTTTTT. Translation gives CSARKAGNTGELFF.

This clonotype has a count of ten or more. This chain links TRBV4-3 with TRBJ2-2; TRBD1 is a possible D gene (5 bases). The CDR3 contains 14 residues. V lost 5 bases and J lost 5, with 12 bases in between. Germline V gene data show CDR1 as LGHNA and CDR2 as YSLEER. In DNA, the CDR3 is TGCGCCAGCAGCAAAATCCAGGGAACCGGGGAGCTGTTTTTT. Its protein product is CASSKIQGTGELFF.

This clonotype was observed at least ten times. The V and J genes are TRBV27 and TRBJ1-2, with D unclear. The V end lost 0 bases, the J end lost 8 bases, and 16 bases lay between the germline ends. CDR3 length: 15 amino acids. The germline V gene encodes CDR1 MNHEY and CDR2 SMNVEV (reference sequence). The CDR3 here is CASSLSSQIVRGYTF. CDR3 sequence (DNA): TGTGCCAGCAGTTTATCCTCTCAGATAGTCCGGGGCTACACCTTC.

This clonotype was seen ten or more times. The chain employs TRBV27 and TRBJ1-4; a weak D match, TRBD1 (6 bases). V lost 2 bases to trimming and J lost 3 bases, with 16 bases between them. The CDR3 contains 17 residues. The germline gives CDR1 MNHEY, CDR2 SMNVEV (reference sequence). The CDR3, as DNA: TGTGCCAGCAGTTTAAGGGGGACGAAGATCCCTAATGAAAAACTGTTTTTT. Its translation: CASSLRGTKIPNEKLFF.

At least ten counts were recorded for this clonotype. The chain couples TRBV28 to TRBJ1-2; D is undetermined. The CDR3 has 13 residues. V was trimmed by 2 bases and J by 3 bases, leaving 7 bases between them. The germline CDR1 and CDR2 sequences are MDHEN and SYDVKM. CDR3 bases: TGTGCCAGCAGTTTAGGGCCTTACTATGGCTACACCTTC. Its protein product is CASSLGPYYGYTF.

This clonotype showed up many times. The V and J genes are TRBV6-2 or TRBV6-3 and TRBJ2-7; either TRBD1 or TRBD2 may supply D (5 bases each). This CDR3 is 15 amino acids long. The germline V gene has CDR1 MNHEY and CDR2 SVGEGT. V shed 0 bases and J shed 9 bases, with 18 bases lying between them. The CDR3 DNA reads TGTGCCAGCAGTTACTCTCCGGACACCGGGATGGGGCAGTACTTC. Its translation: CASSYSPDTGMGQYF.

In this sample, this clonotype turned up many times. The chain carries TRBV5-1 and TRBJ2-7; D is ambiguous. Trimming cost V 0 bases and J 2 bases, with 6 bases left between them. Germline lookup yields CDR1 SGHRS and CDR2 YFSETQ. The CDR3 spans 13 residues. The CDR3 is CASSLGVAYEQYF. The CDR3 nucleotides are TGCGCCAGCAGCTTGGGGGTGGCCTACGAGCAGTACTTC.

This clonotype was observed many times. The chain recombines TRBV18 with TRBJ1-1; D is unclear. The germline V gene encodes CDR1 KGHSH and CDR2 LQKENI. CDR3 length: 13 amino acids. Trimming took off 5 bases at V and 3 bases at J, with 10 bases between the two ends. The CDR3 DNA reads TGTGCCAGCTCAACCGGGCCATACACTGAAGCTTTCTTT. This translates into CASSTGPYTEAFF.